One and the same sample provided the 26 T cell receptor beta chains below, sequenced in a study of T cells in Graves' hyperthyroidism and ophthalmopathy. The CDR3 regions of TCR beta were amplified from RNA transcripts. The HTBI primer set drove a first-round RT-PCR of the TCR CDR3. TCRdb passed the multiplex PCR reads through MiXCR, listing each CDR3 protein once. The profile covers about 560,000 distinct CDR3 sequences, with around 42% appearing a single time and roughly 8.2% taken by the ten largest. What was sequenced was peripheral blood or thyroid tissue (not recorded which). All receptors come from a woman younger than 30 with Graves' hyperthyroidism.

In its sample, this clonotype was seen once. V gene TRBV7-2 combines with J gene TRBJ2-5, with TRBD2 matching 14 bases. In germline, CDR1 is SGHTA, CDR2 FQGNSA. There are 18 residues in the CDR3. Losses at the gene ends were 6 bases for V and 1 base for J; bases not matched to a gene: 10. Written as DNA, the CDR3 is TGTGCCAGCAGTCTCCGACTAGCGGGAGGGCCTATCCAAGAGACCCAGTACTTC. Residues: CASSLRLAGGPIQETQYF.

V usage is TRBV2 and J usage is TRBJ2-5, with D tentatively TRBD1 (6 bases). Germline V gene lookup returns CDR1 SNHLY and CDR2 FYNNEI. The V and J ends lost 5 bases and 1 base respectively, with 14 bases between them. This CDR3 region has 15 residues. The CDR3 region has the DNA TGTGCCAGCAGTTCCCCTGGACAGCCCCAAGAGACCCAGTACTTC. Amino acid sequence: CASSSPGQPQETQYF.

J is TRBJ2-7 and V is TRBV2; weak D call: TRBD2 (6 bases). The CDR3 is 14 amino acids. CDR1 SNHLY and CDR2 FYNNEI come from the germline V gene. Trimming cost V 0 bases and J 5 bases, with 11 bases left between them. CDR3 residues: CASSEAGGVNEQYF. CDR3 sequence (DNA): TGTGCCAGCAGTGAAGCGGGCGGGGTGAACGAGCAGTACTTC.

CDR3 nucleotides: TGCAGCGTTGAAGATAAAGGGGACTATGGCTACACCTTC. Protein sequence: CSVEDKGDYGYTF. The chain links TRBV29-1 to TRBJ1-2; possibly TRBD1 for D (5 bases). The V end was cut by 0 bases, the J end by 3 bases, with 8 bases between. Germline CDR1 is SQVTM and CDR2 is ANQGSEA. The CDR3 consists of 13 residues.

The chain combines TRBV2 with TRBJ2-7; TRBD2 matches at 9 bases. The CDR3 has 13 amino acids. The germline V gene has CDR1 SNHLY and CDR2 FYNNEI. The J segment lost 4 bases and the V segment lost 7 bases, leaving 5 bases of the junction unmatched. For the CDR3, the DNA is TGTGCCAGCACTAGCGGGATCCTTTACGAGCAGTACTTC. This sequence encodes CASTSGILYEQYF.

This chain connects TRBV7-2 to TRBJ2-3; TRBD2 matches 11 bases. CDR1 is SGHTA and CDR2 is FQGNSA in the germline V gene. With 5 bases clipped from V and 6 bases from J, the junction kept 10 bases outside the gene matches. The CDR3 is 16 amino acids. CDR3 DNA sequence: TGTGCCAGCAGCCGACGGGGGACTAGCGGCAGGGATACGCAGTATTTT. This codes for CASSRRGTSGRDTQYF.

A word on this clonotype: Germline and junction disagree at one end, which may indicate a read error. This sequence joins TRBV10-3 and TRBJ1-4; 10 bases agree with TRBD1. The CDR3 has 15 residues. Germline CDR1 reads ENHRY; CDR2 reads SYGVKD. CDR3 sequence reads: CASSEGTGDNEKLFF. Written as DNA, the CDR3 is TGTGCCAGCAGTGAGGGGACAGGGGACAATGAAAAACTGTTTTTT.

The chain links TRBV7-2 to TRBJ2-2; 7 nucleotides align to TRBD1. The CDR3 runs 15 residues. Unmatched junction bases numbered 6, after V lost 4 bases and J lost 4 bases. Germline V gene lookup returns CDR1 SGHTA and CDR2 FQGNSA. The CDR3 DNA is TGTGCCAGCAGCTCTCGGACAGGTTCCACCGGGGAGCTGTTTTTT. This codes for CASSSRTGSTGELFF.

In the case of this clonotype: A much larger clone lies a single base off, so this may be a read error. The rearrangement joins TRBV11-1 to TRBJ1-2; D is possibly TRBD1 (5 bases). The germline V gene encodes CDR1 SGHAT and CDR2 FQDESV (reference sequence). The CDR3 runs 13 residues. V was cut by 5 bases and J by 7 bases, with 14 bases left in between. CDR3 residues: CASSLTGIAGYTF. CDR3 nucleotides: TGTGCCAGCAGCCTCACAGGCATCGCTGGCTACACCTTC.

The chain employs TRBV2 and TRBJ2-7; 11 nucleotides match TRBD2. Unmatched junction bases numbered 16, after V lost 4 bases and J lost 5 bases. CDR3 length equals 18 residues. The V gene's germline CDR1 is SNHLY and CDR2 FYNNEI. CDR3 in amino acids: CASSARVTSGRNGNEQYF. In nucleotides, the CDR3 is TGTGCCAGCAGTGCTAGAGTTACTAGCGGGAGAAATGGAAACGAGCAGTACTTC.

The chain uses TRBV7-9 and TRBJ1-2; 9 nucleotides agree with TRBD1. This CDR3 comprises 16 residues. J gave up 0 bases and V 3 bases, and 5 bases lay outside the gene matches. CDR1 SEHNR and CDR2 FQNEAQ come from the germline V gene (reference sequence). The CDR3 here is CASSFPGTGTNYGYTF. As DNA, the CDR3 is TGTGCCAGCAGCTTTCCCGGGACAGGGACTAACTATGGCTACACCTTC.

Remarks on this clonotype: A much more abundant neighbour one base away suggests this may be a read error. It is likely a read error, because the conserved phenylalanine at the end of the CDR3 is missing. The rearrangement joins TRBV29-1 to TRBJ1-1; D gene unclear. Germline V gives CDR1 SQVTM, CDR2 ANQGSEA. Trimming took off 0 bases at V and 0 bases at J, with 5 bases between the two ends. There are 13 residues in the CDR3. The CDR3 coding sequence is TGCAGCGTTGAAGACACGGTGAACACTGAAGCTTTCCTT. As protein: CSVEDTVNTEAFL.

The chain carries TRBV12-3 or TRBV12-4 and TRBJ1-1; D gene ambiguous. The CDR3 runs 13 residues. Trimming took 7 bases from V and 6 from J, leaving 15 bases between them. This chain's CDR3 is CASIPGPYPEAFF. Here the CDR3 DNA reads TGTGCCAGCATCCCAGGCCCTTACCCTGAAGCTTTCTTT.

The rearrangement joins TRBV20-1 to TRBJ2-7; D is ambiguous. CDR3 size: 12 residues. CDR1 DFQATT and CDR2 SNEGSKA come from the germline V gene (reference sequence). V was trimmed by 4 bases and J by 6 bases, leaving 13 bases between them. The CDR3 protein is CSANRQGCEQYF. DNA of the CDR3: TGCAGTGCTAACCGACAAGGCTGCGAGCAGTACTTC.

This chain links TRBV7-3 with TRBJ2-7; D remains ambiguous. There are 14 residues in the CDR3. The V gene lost 6 bases and the J gene lost 0 bases, with 12 bases spanning the gap. In germline, CDR1 is SGHTA, CDR2 FQGTGA. For the CDR3, the DNA is TGTGCCAGCAGTTTTGGTCGGTACTCCTACGAGCAGTACTTC. Translating it yields CASSFGRYSYEQYF.

This clonotype occurred a few times. The V call is TRBV2, the J call TRBJ2-5, with TRBD1 identical over 11 bases. Germline CDR1 reads SNHLY; CDR2 reads FYNNEI. J lost 1 base, V lost 5 bases, and 3 bases had no gene match. The CDR3 contains 15 residues. The CDR3 loop is CASSTGTGGQETQYF. DNA of the CDR3: TGTGCCAGCAGTACCGGGACAGGGGGCCAAGAGACCCAGTACTTC.

Turning to this clonotype: A much more abundant neighbour one base away suggests this may be a read error. The V and J genes are TRBV10-2 and TRBJ1-1; D is unresolved. Germline CDR1 is WSHSY and CDR2 is SAAADI. The length of the CDR3 is 13 residues. The ends were cut back, 2 bases at V and 5 bases at J, with 9 bases in the middle. Here the CDR3 reads CASSERKGTEAFF. The CDR3 coding sequence is TGCGCCAGCAGTGAGCGGAAAGGTACTGAAGCTTTCTTT.

This clonotype was counted between two and nine times. The DNA for the CDR3 is TGTGCCAGCAGTTTGGGGCAGGGGAGCGGGGAGCTGTTTTTT. Encoded protein: CASSLGQGSGELFF. The chain carries TRBV12-3 or TRBV12-4 and TRBJ2-2, with D perhaps matching TRBD1 (6 bases). The CDR3 length is 14 residues. Trimming pared 3 bases from V and 7 bases from J, leaving 12 bases between.

This clonotype was picked up a small number of times. The V call is TRBV10-3, the J call TRBJ2-7, with 10 bases lining up with TRBD2. V shed 10 bases, J shed 2 bases, and the junction held 11 bases outside the gene matches. CDR1 is ENHRY, CDR2 SYGVKD, per germline. This CDR3 is built from 15 residues. CDR3 loop: CASRFLAGVAYEQYF. In nucleotides, the CDR3 is TGTGCCAGCAGGTTTCTAGCGGGAGTTGCCTACGAGCAGTACTTC.

There are many counts of this clonotype. This chain joins TRBV7-3 and TRBJ1-1; D is uncertain. Looked up from germline, CDR1 is SGHTA and CDR2 is FQGTGA. V was shortened by 8 bases and J by 1 base, with 11 bases between the two germline ends. The CDR3 consists of 13 residues. The CDR3 protein is CASSPTPNTEAFF. CDR3 DNA: TGTGCCAGCTCTCCGACTCCGAACACTGAAGCTTTCTTT.

The chain carries TRBV10-3 and TRBJ1-6; the D is unclear. The V gene's germline CDR1 is ENHRY and CDR2 SYGVKD. The V end lost 10 bases, the J end lost 7 bases, and 17 bases lay between the germline ends. The CDR3 length is 14 residues. CDR3 sequence: CATQAKGSNSPLHF. The CDR3 coding sequence is TGTGCCACTCAGGCCAAGGGTTCGAATTCACCCCTCCACTTT.

The chain joins TRBV2 to TRBJ1-4; D gene unclear. The V gene lost 2 bases and the J gene lost 8 bases, with 9 bases spanning the gap. The CDR3 consists of 13 residues. The germline CDR1 and CDR2 sequences are SNHLY and FYNNEI. The CDR3 sequence is CASSEQAGEKLFF. The CDR3 DNA is TGTGCCAGCAGTGAACAAGCGGGGGAAAAACTGTTTTTT.

This clonotype appeared a few times. The chain has TRBV19 and TRBJ1-4; a possible D gene is TRBD1 (5 bases). The V gene lost 4 bases and the J gene lost 8 bases, with 11 bases spanning the gap. The germline CDR1 and CDR2 sequences are LNHDA and SQIVND (reference sequence). The CDR3 has 13 residues. This chain's CDR3 is CASSRGDPEKLFF. DNA of the CDR3: TGTGCCAGTAGTAGGGGGGATCCCGAAAAACTGTTTTTT.

This clonotype was found many times. V and J are TRBV15 and TRBJ2-6; no definite D call. Trimming cost V 1 base and J 0 bases, with 7 bases left between them. The length of the CDR3 is 16 residues. Germline CDR1 reads LNHNV; CDR2 reads YYDKDF (reference sequence). The DNA for the CDR3 is TGTGCCACCAGCAGAGGTACCAGCTCTGGGGCCAACGTCCTGACTTTC. Its translation: CATSRGTSSGANVLTF.

The chain carries TRBV7-9 and TRBJ2-7, with 9 positions matching TRBD1. CDR3 length equals 15 residues. With 4 bases clipped from V and 2 bases from J, the junction kept 6 bases outside the gene matches. Looked up from germline, CDR1 is SEHNR and CDR2 is FQNEAQ (reference sequence). As DNA, the CDR3 is TGTGCCAGCAGCTACCCGGGACAGGGTACCTACGAGCAGTACTTC. It encodes CASSYPGQGTYEQYF.

This rearrangement joins TRBV7-8 to TRBJ2-7; a weak D match, TRBD2 (6 bases). Germline V gives CDR1 SGHVS, CDR2 FQNEAQ. V lost 5 bases and J lost 3, with 17 bases in between. The CDR3 runs to 15 residues. CDR3 DNA sequence: TGTGCCAGCAGCCAAATAGCGGCAGGGAACTACGAGCAGTACTTC. As protein: CASSQIAAGNYEQYF. Drawing the rest from reference TRBV7-8 and TRBJ2-7, the complete variable domain is GAGVSQSPRYKVAKRGQDVALRCDPISGHVSLFWYQQALGQGPEFLTYFQNEAQLDKSGLPSDRFFAERPEGSVSTLKIQRTQQEDSAVYLCASSQIAAGNYEQYFGPGTRLTVT.